This T cell receptor beta chain was identified during a study of Graves' ophthalmopathy and Graves' hyperthyroidism. The CDR3 is made up of 16 amino acids. Germline V gene lookup returns CDR1 DFQATT and CDR2 SNEGSKA (reference sequence). V was clipped by 0 bases and J by 2 bases; unmatched bases: 9. In this sample, this clonotype turned up a few times. PBMCs were isolated from a 10 ml sample of fresh peripheral blood. Amplification from RNA transcripts yielded the TCR beta CDR3 regions. Second-round multiplex PCR followed a first-round RT-PCR using HTBI primers. TCRdb ran MiXCR on the multiplex PCR reads and lists one entry per CDR3 protein. The repertoire holds roughly 700,000 distinct CDR3 sequences, with about 44% as singletons.

J is TRBJ2-7 and V is TRBV20-1, with TRBD1 identical over 8 bases. This TCR came from an adult man with Graves' ophthalmopathy. The sequencing sample was made of peripheral blood. The CDR3: CSARESRDRRAYEQYF. For the CDR3, the DNA is TGCAGTGCTAGAGAATCAAGGGACAGGCGCGCCTACGAGCAGTACTTC.